The following is a TCR beta chain sequence with its context. Some clones are missing from TCRdb's copy, which holds only in-frame ones; the method was immunoSEQ multiplex PCR. Of around 56,000 clones in the sample, 70% to 80% were seen once. This CDR3 comprises 14 residues. Germline-derived CDR1 and CDR2 are MNHNS and SASEGT. V was pared by 6 bases and J by 18 bases, with 24 bases between. This entry belongs to a study of radiotherapy plus CTLA-4 blockade in lung cancer. The V call is TRBV6-1, the J call TRBJ1-6; D is perhaps TRBD1 (5 bases). The sample in question was peripheral blood, obtained from a patient treated with radiotherapy plus ipilimumab. The TCR comes from a human donor with non-small cell lung cancer who had a complete response to radiotherapy plus ipilimumab. The CDR3 loop reads CASRARRGEGGDHF. CDR3 sequence (DNA): TGTGCCAGCAGGGCGAGGAGGGGCGAGGGTGGAGACCACTTT.